The clone carrying this TCR beta chain appeared many times. Its antigen remains unknown. Library preparation for TCR beta used quantitative 5'-RACE with molecular barcodes. TCRdb re-called the 5' RACE reads with MiXCR, one entry per CDR3 protein. The sample holds approximately 140,000 distinct CDR3 sequences, approximately 9.9% seen once. CDR1 and CDR2 from the germline V gene are SGDLS and YYNGEE. The J segment lost 4 bases and the V segment lost 1 base, leaving 6 bases of the junction unmatched. The CDR3 consists of 15 residues. The sample belongs to a study of CD8 T cells in ankylosing spondylitis. Study results and limitations: Several highly homologous variants made up a TCR beta motif, and this motif appeared characteristic of ankylosing spondylitis blood. A number of the motif variants had already been described in reactive arthritis synovial fluid and blood. It was reported that disease-linked clones were significantly enriched in matched ankylosing spondylitis synovial fluid.

This TCR came from a male donor with ankylosing spondylitis or in good health (not recorded which). Sequenced sample: blood, either unsorted or a sorted T cell fraction (not recorded which). J is TRBJ1-2 and V is TRBV9; 8 nucleotides match TRBD1. The CDR3 region is CASSVSPGGGYGYTF. The CDR3 DNA sequence: TGTGCCAGCAGCGTATCTCCAGGGGGCGGCTATGGCTACACCTTC. The variable domain in full, with the rest retrieved from reference TRBV9 and TRBJ1-2, is DSGVTQTPKHLITATGQRVTLRCSPRSGDLSVYWYQQSLDQGLQFLIQYYNGEERAKGNILERFSAQQFPDLHSELNLSSLELGDSALYFCASSVSPGGGYGYTFGSGTRLTVV.